This T cell receptor (beta chain) emerged from a study of T cell responses to AZD1222 COVID-19 vaccine. This clone was observed a handful of times. Different DNA sequences within this sample yield the same CDR3. Some clones are missing from TCRdb's copy, which holds only in-frame ones; the method was immunoSEQ multiplex PCR. The table has 96,000 or so clones, 80% to 90% seen once. Trimming took 6 bases from V and 5 from J, leaving 7 bases between them. The CDR3 totals 11 residues. The V call is TRBV12-3 or TRBV12-4, the J call TRBJ1-1; D gene uncertain. The source of this sequence is an adult in good health. Sequences were derived from peripheral blood, sampled on day 0 of AZD1222 vaccination. The DNA for the CDR3 is TGTGCCAGCAGCCTGTATACTGAAGCTTTCTTT. It is translated as CASSLYTEAFF.